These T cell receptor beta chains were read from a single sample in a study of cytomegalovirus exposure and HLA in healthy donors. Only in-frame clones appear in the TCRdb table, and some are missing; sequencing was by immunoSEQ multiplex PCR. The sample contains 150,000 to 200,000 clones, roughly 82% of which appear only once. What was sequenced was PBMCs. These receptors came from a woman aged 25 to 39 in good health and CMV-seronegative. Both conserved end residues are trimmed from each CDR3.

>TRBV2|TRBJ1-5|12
ASSGANSNQPQH
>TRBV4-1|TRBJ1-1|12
ASSHSTGETEAF
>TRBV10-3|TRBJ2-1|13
AISEAGTGDIEQF
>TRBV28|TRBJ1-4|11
ASRVTSNEKLF
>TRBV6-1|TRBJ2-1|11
ASSGQGDNEQF
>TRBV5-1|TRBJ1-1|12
ASSLFTESSEAF
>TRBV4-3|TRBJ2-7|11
ASSQEREREQY
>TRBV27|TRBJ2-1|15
ASSWNNGDSEDNEQF
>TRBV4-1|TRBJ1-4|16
ASSQATGDAATNEKLF
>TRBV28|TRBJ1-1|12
ASSLYRGRTEAF
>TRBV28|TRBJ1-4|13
ASRPQGPTNEKLF
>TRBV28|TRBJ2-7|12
ASSLPGQNYEQY
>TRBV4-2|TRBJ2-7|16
ASSLWTSGGHSSYEQY
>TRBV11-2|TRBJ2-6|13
ASSQRGAGANVLT
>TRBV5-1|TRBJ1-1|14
ASSPRDMKSLPEAF
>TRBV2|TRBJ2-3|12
ASKRTSGADTQY
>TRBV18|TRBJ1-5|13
ASSPQSSSGQPQH
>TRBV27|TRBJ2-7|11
ASSLGRTYEQY
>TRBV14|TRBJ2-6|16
ASSQDRALLSGANVLT
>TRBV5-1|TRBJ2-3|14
ASSLRGSGRTDTQY
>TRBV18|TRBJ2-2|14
ASSPRGTDNTGELF
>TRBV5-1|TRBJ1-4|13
ASRLPGAEGEKLF
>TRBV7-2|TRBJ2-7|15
ASSLALSGTEDYEQY
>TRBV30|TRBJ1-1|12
AWSVEHWNTEAF
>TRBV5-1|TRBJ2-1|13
ASSLDLAGGNEQF
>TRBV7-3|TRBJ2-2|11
ASSFVRTGELF
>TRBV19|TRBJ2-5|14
ASSISRAPYQEAQY
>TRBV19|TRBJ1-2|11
ASSGTGPYGYT
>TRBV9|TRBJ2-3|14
ASSVLGLAGTDTQY
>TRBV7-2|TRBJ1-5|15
ASSLVHRPHSNQPQH
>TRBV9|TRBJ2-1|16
ASSSRRGRAGVDNEQF
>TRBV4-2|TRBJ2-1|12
ASSQGGRWNEQF
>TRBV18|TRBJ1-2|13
ASSPRGSGNYGYT
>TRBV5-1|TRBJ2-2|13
ASSLGASGTGELF
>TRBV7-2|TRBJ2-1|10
ASSARGGEQF